This T cell receptor (beta chain) was profiled in a study of molecular identifiers for immune sequencing clone quantification. Notes on the study in general: Spiked Jurkat TCR RNA from one cell was reportedly detectable among fewer than 1.2 million naive cells.

MiXCR, applied by TCRdb to the PCR reads, yields one record per CDR3 protein. The sample yields approximately 500,000 distinct CDR3 sequences, 20% to 25% seen once. CDR3 length equals 13 residues. Germline CDR1 is GTSNPN and CDR2 is SVGIG (reference sequence). V lost 2 bases and J 6 bases, leaving 10 bases between the germline ends. Concerning this clonotype itself: Its matching antigen is unknown.

The source material was naive CD8+ T cells from blood, with Jurkat cell RNA spiked in. Stated subset: FACS-sorted CD8+CD4-CCR7+CD45RA+ naive T cells. The TCR sequence derives from a human donor in good health. Some libraries in this study had Jurkat cell RNA spiked in. This chain joins TRBV30 and TRBJ2-2; D uncertain. The CDR3 bases are TGTGCCTGGAGTCCAAATCAGTCCGGGGAGCTGTTTTTT. It is translated as CAWSPNQSGELFF. Full variable domain (rest looked up from reference TRBV30 and TRBJ2-2): SQTIHQWPATLVQPVGSPLSLECTVEGTSNPNLYWYRQAAGRGLQLLFYSVGIGQISSEVPQNLSASRPQDRQFILSSKKLLLSDSGFYLCAWSPNQSGELFFGEGSRLTVL.